The 29 T cell receptor beta chains listed next were all sequenced from one sample in a study of identical twins. Each CDR3 protein gets one entry after TCRdb re-called the 5' RACE reads with MiXCR. The repertoire holds a few hundred thousand distinct CDR3 sequences, with about 12% as singletons. The same sample was also used in a study of yellow fever vaccine responses in identical twins.

The material sequenced was CD8+ T cells sorted from blood. Receptor source: a woman younger than 35 in good health.

This clonotype was seen more than once but under ten times. The chain is built from TRBV29-1 and TRBJ2-2; D might be TRBD2 (8 bases). Trimming cost V 5 bases and J 17 bases, with 21 bases left between them. The germline V gene has CDR1 SQVTM and CDR2 ANQGSEA. The CDR3 covers 12 residues. The CDR3 here is CSVTGQAGGSFF. In DNA, the CDR3 is TGCAGCGTTACCGGACAGGCGGGGGGCTCCTTTTTT.

The CDR3 loop reads CASSEGHTSSYEQYV. The CDR3 bases are TGTGCCAGCAGTGAGGGACATACGAGCTCCTACGAGCAGTACGTC. The V and J genes are TRBV2 and TRBJ2-7, with D tentatively TRBD1 (6 bases). CDR3 size: 15 residues. The germline V and J ends were trimmed by 3 bases and 0 bases, with 12 bases remaining between them. Germline V CDR1 and CDR2: SNHLY, FYNNEI.

The gene calls are TRBV29-1 and TRBJ2-7; 9 bases map to TRBD2. Germline CDR1 reads SQVTM; CDR2 reads ANQGSEA. The length of the CDR3 is 13 residues. V was clipped by 4 bases and J by 5 bases; unmatched bases: 6. The CDR3 DNA is TGCAGCGTTGGCTTAGCGGGAGCCCACGAGCAGTACTTC. This translates into CSVGLAGAHEQYF.

The chain employs TRBV9 and TRBJ2-1, with D unclear. CDR1 and CDR2 from the germline V gene are SGDLS and YYNGEE. Trimming removed 4 bases from V and 8 bases from J, with 16 bases in between. This CDR3 is 14 amino acids long. The CDR3, as DNA: TGTGCCAGCAGCCCTTCCTCAAGGCCTGATGAGCAGTTCTTC. It yields the protein CASSPSSRPDEQFF.

This clonotype was seen a few times. V usage is TRBV20-1 and J usage is TRBJ1-1; maybe TRBD1 (6 bases). Germline V lookup: CDR1 DFQATT, CDR2 SNEGSKA (reference sequence). Between the trimmed V and J ends, which lost 0 bases and 6 bases, there was a span of 14 bases. The CDR3 spans 14 residues. CDR3 nucleotides: TGCAGTGCTAGAGATGCGATGACAGGAGCTGAAGCTTTCTTT. It is translated as CSARDAMTGAEAFF.

In regard to this clonotype: Given a much more abundant clone one base away, this may be a read error. The chain combines TRBV20-1 with TRBJ2-1; 10 bases are a match to TRBD2. With 4 bases clipped from V and 8 bases from J, the junction kept 8 bases outside the gene matches. The CDR3 covers 14 residues. CDR1 DFQATT and CDR2 SNEGSKA come from the germline V gene (reference sequence). In DNA, the CDR3 is TGCAGTGCTAAAGGACGAGCGGGAGGGTATGAGCAGTTCTTC. Translation gives CSAKGRAGGYEQFF.

This chain uses TRBV12-3 or TRBV12-4 with TRBJ2-1; 14 positions agree with TRBD2. This CDR3 comprises 16 residues. The junction had 1 base not matched to a gene; V was cut back by 6 bases and J by 0 bases. CDR3 in amino acids: CASRTSGRASYNEQFF. DNA of the CDR3: TGTGCCAGCAGGACTAGCGGGAGGGCCTCCTACAATGAGCAGTTCTTC.

The chain links TRBV28 to TRBJ2-7; D might be TRBD1 (6 bases). V lost 5 bases, J lost 6 bases, and 14 bases lay in between. The germline V gene encodes CDR1 MDHEN and CDR2 SYDVKM. The CDR3 is 13 amino acids. The CDR3 sequence is CASSQRQAREQYF. As DNA, the CDR3 is TGTGCCAGCAGTCAGAGACAGGCTCGCGAGCAGTACTTC.

The V gene is TRBV29-1, the J gene TRBJ2-1, with TRBD2 matching 7 bases. J gave up 3 bases and V 6 bases, and 8 bases lay outside the gene matches. Germline-derived CDR1 and CDR2 are SQVTM and ANQGSEA. This CDR3 contains 14 residues. The CDR3 loop reads CSVGRERLYNEQFF. The CDR3 bases are TGCAGCGTAGGGCGGGAGCGACTCTACAATGAGCAGTTCTTC.

The genes are TRBV20-1 and TRBJ2-3; tentative D call: TRBD2 (5 bases). CDR1 and CDR2 (germline): DFQATT, SNEGSKA (reference sequence). V dropped 4 bases and J dropped 1 base, with 12 bases sitting between them. The CDR3 loop spans 14 amino acids. In nucleotides, the CDR3 is TGCAGTGCTACTGCACTAGTCCGCACAGATACGCAGTATTTT. It is translated as CSATALVRTDTQYF.

This chain connects TRBV27 to TRBJ2-7; 7 bases fit TRBD1. The V gene's germline CDR1 is MNHEY and CDR2 SMNVEV (reference sequence). V lost 5 bases and J lost 2; bases outside the gene matches: 24. CDR3 size: 20 residues. DNA for the CDR3: TGTGCCAGCAGTGCCCCCCACTATTCAAGACAGGGAGACCTAACCTACGAGCAGTACTTC. Encoded protein: CASSAPHYSRQGDLTYEQYF.

This clonotype was counted between two and nine times. V gene TRBV27 combines with J gene TRBJ1-1, with D perhaps matching TRBD1 (6 bases). CDR1 and CDR2 from the germline V gene are MNHEY and SMNVEV (reference sequence). Trimming removed 1 base at V and 3 bases at J, with 9 bases between. The CDR3 runs 14 residues. The CDR3 bases are TGTGCCAGCAGTTTATGGTCAGGGGACACTGAAGCTTTCTTT. It is translated as CASSLWSGDTEAFF.

This clonotype appeared many times. This chain links TRBV12-3 or TRBV12-4 with TRBJ2-5; weak D call: TRBD1 (5 bases). This CDR3 spans 17 amino acids. Trimming stripped 0 bases from V and 3 bases from J, with 17 bases between. This CDR3 is CASSLAGAGRREETQYF. CDR3 DNA sequence: TGTGCCAGCAGTTTAGCTGGGGCAGGAAGGCGCGAAGAGACCCAGTACTTC.

This clonotype was counted between two and nine times. J is TRBJ2-7 and V is TRBV12-3 or TRBV12-4; 7 bases align to TRBD2. The J segment lost 0 bases and the V segment lost 5 bases, leaving 4 bases of the junction unmatched. The CDR3 contains 14 residues. In DNA, the CDR3 is TGTGCCAGCAGTCCCGGGACTAACTCCTACGAGCAGTACTTC. Translating gives CASSPGTNSYEQYF.

This clonotype occurred a few times. The J gene is TRBJ1-4, the V gene TRBV7-6; D might be TRBD1 (6 bases). CDR1 SGHVS and CDR2 FNYEAQ come from the germline V gene. V lost 5 bases to trimming and J lost 7 bases, with 14 bases between them. The CDR3 runs to 14 residues. The DNA for the CDR3 is TGTGCCAGCAGCCAGACAGGCGGGGGTGAAAAACTGTTTTTT. Translated: CASSQTGGGEKLFF.

The chain combines TRBV9 with TRBJ2-3; 8 bases align to TRBD2. CDR1 and CDR2 from the germline V gene are SGDLS and YYNGEE. This CDR3 has 17 residues. The V gene end was trimmed by 3 bases and the J gene end by 5 bases; junction bases not matched to a gene: 14. The CDR3 here is CASSARGGTSSLDTQYF. The CDR3 coding sequence is TGTGCCAGCAGCGCCCGCGGGGGGACATCCAGCTTAGATACGCAGTATTTT.

A few counts support this clonotype. J is TRBJ1-1 and V is TRBV27; D unclear. This CDR3 has 13 amino acids. CDR1 is MNHEY, CDR2 SMNVEV, per germline (reference sequence). Between the trimmed V and J ends, which lost 5 bases and 0 bases, there was a span of 7 bases. CDR3 protein: CASSLNLNTEAFF. DNA for the CDR3: TGTGCCAGCAGTCTCAATCTGAACACTGAAGCTTTCTTT.

This clonotype was seen a few times. V and J are TRBV15 and TRBJ2-7; 10 nucleotides align to TRBD2. The CDR3 is 16 amino acids. Germline CDR1 is LNHNV and CDR2 is YYDKDF (reference sequence). The J segment lost 6 bases and the V segment lost 0 bases, leaving 8 bases of the junction unmatched. The CDR3 DNA reads as TGTGCCACCAGCAGAGAAGCTAGCGGGAGTACGTCCGAGCAGTACTTC. Protein: CATSREASGSTSEQYF.

This chain uses TRBV6-2 or TRBV6-3 with TRBJ2-2, with TRBD2 identical over 8 bases. Trimming removed 6 bases from V and 7 bases from J; junction bases left unmatched: 7. This CDR3 contains 14 residues. Germline CDR1 reads MNHEY; CDR2 reads SVGEGT. The CDR3, as DNA: TGTGCCAGCAGGACGGGACTAGGGTTCGGGGAGCTGTTTTTT. Translating gives CASRTGLGFGELFF.

The chain recombines TRBV7-9 with TRBJ2-5, with 7 bases fitting TRBD1. Looked up from germline, CDR1 is SEHNR and CDR2 is FQNEAQ (reference sequence). The CDR3 covers 16 residues. The V segment lost 6 bases and the J segment 3 bases; nucleotides outside the gene matches: 13. CDR3 sequence reads: CASSYQSGTVKETQYF. The CDR3 nucleotides read TGTGCCAGCAGTTATCAATCCGGGACAGTTAAAGAGACCCAGTACTTC.

The genes are TRBV20-1 and TRBJ2-1, with D perhaps being TRBD1 or TRBD2 (6 bases each). Between the trimmed V and J ends, which lost 6 bases and 5 bases, there was a span of 14 bases. Germline V CDR1 and CDR2: DFQATT, SNEGSKA (reference sequence). The CDR3 has 13 amino acids. In DNA form, the CDR3 reads TGCAGTGCCGGGGGCAGGCGAGACAATGAGCAGTTCTTC. Protein sequence: CSAGGRRDNEQFF.

Many counts were recorded for this clonotype. V usage is TRBV28 and J usage is TRBJ2-3; TRBD2 agrees at 8 bases. The V and J ends lost 3 bases and 2 bases, in that order; junction bases with no gene match: 7. There are 16 residues in the CDR3. Germline CDR1 MDHEN, CDR2 SYDVKM. DNA of the CDR3: TGTGCCAGCAGTTTCGAAAGCGGGGGAATCACAGATACGCAGTATTTT. Encoded protein: CASSFESGGITDTQYF.

This clonotype turned up a few times. The chain uses TRBV25-1 and TRBJ2-7, with 11 nucleotides matching TRBD1. The germline V gene encodes CDR1 MGHDK and CDR2 SYGVNS. The CDR3 contains 16 residues. The V gene end was trimmed by 4 bases and the J gene end by 5 bases; junction bases not matched to a gene: 10. CDR3 DNA: TGTGCCAGCAGTGGATCCAAGGACAGGGGGCACAACGAGCAGTACTTC. This gives the protein CASSGSKDRGHNEQYF.

This clonotype has a handful of counts. The chain combines TRBV4-2 with TRBJ2-3; D call uncertain. Trimming shortened V by 5 bases and J by 5 bases, and 14 bases separated the two germline ends. Looked up from germline, CDR1 is LGHNA and CDR2 is YNFKEQ. The CDR3 totals 14 residues. Here the CDR3 DNA reads TGTGCCAGCAGCTCCCCGTCCGGCGGAGATACGCAGTATTTT. This codes for CASSSPSGGDTQYF.

The J gene is TRBJ2-7, the V gene TRBV28, with D perhaps TRBD2 (5 bases). V gave up 3 bases and J gave up 5 bases, with 14 bases separating them. Per germline, CDR1 MDHEN and CDR2 SYDVKM. The CDR3 contains 14 residues. CDR3 nucleotide sequence: TGTGCCAGCAGTTTGGCTAGCCTGAATCACGAGCAGTACTTC. Translation gives CASSLASLNHEQYF.

This clonotype was detected many times. The rearrangement uses TRBV29-1 and TRBJ2-5, with a possible D match to TRBD1 (5 bases). Deletions cut 6 bases from V and 3 bases from J, with 17 bases between. This CDR3 contains 14 residues. In germline, CDR1 is SQVTM, CDR2 ANQGSEA. CDR3 sequence reads: CSVVDDRAKETQYF. CDR3 coding DNA: TGCAGCGTGGTAGACGACAGAGCCAAAGAGACCCAGTACTTC.

In its sample, this clonotype was seen a few times. The V gene is TRBV6-4, the J gene TRBJ2-3, with a tentative D call TRBD1 (6 bases). Trimming cost V 3 bases and J 0 bases, with 7 bases left between them. This CDR3 comprises 14 residues. In germline, CDR1 is MRHNA, CDR2 SNTAGT. The CDR3 region has the DNA TGTGCCAGCAGTGATGGACAGAGCACAGATACGCAGTATTTT. It yields the protein CASSDGQSTDTQYF.

This clonotype was recorded many times. This chain uses TRBV12-3 or TRBV12-4 with TRBJ1-4, with TRBD1 as a possible D gene (6 bases). This CDR3 has 16 residues. V was pared by 2 bases and J by 0 bases, with 10 bases between. The CDR3, as DNA: TGTGCCAGCAGTTTACCCCCAGGGGCAACTAATGAAAAACTGTTTTTT. It codes for CASSLPPGATNEKLFF.

The genes are TRBV20-1 and TRBJ2-7; TRBD1 or TRBD2 may be the D gene (5 bases each). With 1 base removed from V and 3 bases from J, the gap between germline ends came to 13 bases. CDR3 length equals 14 residues. CDR1 is DFQATT and CDR2 is SNEGSKA in the germline V gene (reference sequence). The CDR3, as DNA: TGCAGTGCTAGAGGCACTGGGGGTTACTACGAGCAGTACTTC. Its translation: CSARGTGGYYEQYF.